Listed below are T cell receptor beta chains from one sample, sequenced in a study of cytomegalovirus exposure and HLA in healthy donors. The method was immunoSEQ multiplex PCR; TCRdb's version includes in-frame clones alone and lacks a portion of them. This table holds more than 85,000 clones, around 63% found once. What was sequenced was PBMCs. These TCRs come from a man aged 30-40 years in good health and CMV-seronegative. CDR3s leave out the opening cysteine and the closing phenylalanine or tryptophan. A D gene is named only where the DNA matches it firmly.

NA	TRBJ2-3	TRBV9	ASSGPSTDTQY
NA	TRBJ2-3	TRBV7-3	ATTWTLLADTQY
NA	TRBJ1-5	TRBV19	ASTPDSFNQPQH
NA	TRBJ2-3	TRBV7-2	ASSSGTSRTDTQY
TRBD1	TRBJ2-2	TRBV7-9	ASTPTGGSGELF
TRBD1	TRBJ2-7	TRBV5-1	ASSSRQGAPYYEQY
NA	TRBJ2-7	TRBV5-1	ASSLGAPGSYEQY
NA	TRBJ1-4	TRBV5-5	ASSLYGEGEKLF
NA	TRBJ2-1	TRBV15	ATSVRDEQF
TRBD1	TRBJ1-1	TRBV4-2	ASSLDRGPGTEAF
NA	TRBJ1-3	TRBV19	ASSIDHFFLSGNTIY
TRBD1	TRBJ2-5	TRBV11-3	ASSLSGGETQY
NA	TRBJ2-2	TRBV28	ASSSQFRGAGTGELF
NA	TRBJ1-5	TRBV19	ASTFRVSNQPQH
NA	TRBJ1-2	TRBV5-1	ASSFGNREMDYGYT
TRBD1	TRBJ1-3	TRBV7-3	ASSGDRGNTIY
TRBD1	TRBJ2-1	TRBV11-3	ASSLLTGGDEQF
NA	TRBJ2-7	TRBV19	ASRVPGTQGSGEQY
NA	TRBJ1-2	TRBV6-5	ASRRQAAAYGYT
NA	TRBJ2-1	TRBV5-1	ASSLTGDYNEQF
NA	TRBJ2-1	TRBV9	ASSVTTERSNEQF
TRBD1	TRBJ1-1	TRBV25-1	ASSESPGQGTNTEAF
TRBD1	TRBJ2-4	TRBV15	ATSPGTGGKNIQY
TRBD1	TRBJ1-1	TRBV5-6	ASSSRDRGTGNTEAF
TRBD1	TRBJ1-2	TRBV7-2	ASSLADRAGDYGYT
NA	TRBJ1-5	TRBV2	ASSVRGASRPQH
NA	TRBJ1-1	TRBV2	ASSARQFGTEAF
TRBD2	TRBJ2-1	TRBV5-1	ASINTGSSGNEQF
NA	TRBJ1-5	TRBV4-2	ASSPAGPGLGNQPQH
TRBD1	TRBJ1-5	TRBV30	AWSVGQGGQPQH
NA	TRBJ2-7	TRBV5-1	ASSLTGFQDEQY
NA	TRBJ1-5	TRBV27	ASSLQGPISNQPQH
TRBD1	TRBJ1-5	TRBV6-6	ASSSGGGGVQPQH
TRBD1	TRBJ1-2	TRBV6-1	ASSEGTGRYGYT
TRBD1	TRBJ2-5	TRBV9	ASSVNRGQETQY
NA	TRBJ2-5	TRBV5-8	ASSRTGQGSVETQY
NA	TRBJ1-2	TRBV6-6	ASIKDIGGYT
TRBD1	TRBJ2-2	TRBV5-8	ASSSFPGQGNYTGELF
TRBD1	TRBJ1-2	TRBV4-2	ASSQDGTGRGYGYT
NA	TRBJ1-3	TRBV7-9	ASSLVGDTIY
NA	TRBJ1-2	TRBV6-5	ASSAGRGYGYT
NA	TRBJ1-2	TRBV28	ASSRLTGYGYT
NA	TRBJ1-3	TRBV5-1	ASSLEAGSGNTIY
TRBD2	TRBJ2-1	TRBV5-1	ASSRSGGDYNEQF
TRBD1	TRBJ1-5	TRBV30	AWSAGGGGWSNQPQH
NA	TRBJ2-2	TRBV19	ASSIGRRGLVGELF
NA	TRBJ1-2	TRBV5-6	ASTHRKKGESGYGYT
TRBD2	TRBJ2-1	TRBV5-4	ASRSGLPSYNEQF
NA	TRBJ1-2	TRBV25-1	ASSPTGARLIGGYT
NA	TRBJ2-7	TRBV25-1	ASSVRWGNDKSNYEQY
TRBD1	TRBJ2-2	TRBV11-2	ASSLGQVNTGELF
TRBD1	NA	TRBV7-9	ASSLGPGTGANYEQY
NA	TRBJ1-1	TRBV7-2	ASSLSGGSVTEAF
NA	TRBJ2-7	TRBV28	ASSRTAYEQY
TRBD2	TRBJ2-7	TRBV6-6	ASSYSGGDGYEQY